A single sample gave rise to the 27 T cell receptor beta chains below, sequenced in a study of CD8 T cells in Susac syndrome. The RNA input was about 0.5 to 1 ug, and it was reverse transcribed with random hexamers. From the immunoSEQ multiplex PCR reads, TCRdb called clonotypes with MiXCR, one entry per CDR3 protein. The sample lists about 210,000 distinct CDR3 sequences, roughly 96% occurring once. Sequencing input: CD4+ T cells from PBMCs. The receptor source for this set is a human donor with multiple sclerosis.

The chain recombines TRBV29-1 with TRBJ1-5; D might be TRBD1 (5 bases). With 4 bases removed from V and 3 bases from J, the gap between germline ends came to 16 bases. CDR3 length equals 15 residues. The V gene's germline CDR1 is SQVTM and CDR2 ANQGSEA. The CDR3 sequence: CSVVEGGGFNQPQHF. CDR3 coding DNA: TGCAGCGTTGTGGAGGGTGGGGGGTTCAATCAGCCCCAGCATTTT.

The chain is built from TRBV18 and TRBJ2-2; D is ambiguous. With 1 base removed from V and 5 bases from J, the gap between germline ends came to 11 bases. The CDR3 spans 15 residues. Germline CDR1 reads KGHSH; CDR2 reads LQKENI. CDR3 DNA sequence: TGTGCCAGCTCACCACAGGGTGCCCCGACCGGGGAGCTGTTTTTT. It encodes CASSPQGAPTGELFF.

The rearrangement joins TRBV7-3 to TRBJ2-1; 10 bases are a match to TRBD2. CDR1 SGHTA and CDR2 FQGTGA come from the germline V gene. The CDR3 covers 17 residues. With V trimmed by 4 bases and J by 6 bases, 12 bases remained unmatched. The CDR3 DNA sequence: TGTGCCAGCAGCTCCTCCCTGAACCGACTAGCGGGCAATGAGCAGTTCTTC. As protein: CASSSSLNRLAGNEQFF.

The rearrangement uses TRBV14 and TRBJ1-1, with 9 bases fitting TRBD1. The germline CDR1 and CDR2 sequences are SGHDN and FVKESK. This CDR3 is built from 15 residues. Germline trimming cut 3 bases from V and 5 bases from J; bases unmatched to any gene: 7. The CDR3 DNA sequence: TGTGCCAGCAGCCACTTAACAGGGGGCGCGACTGAAGCTTTCTTT. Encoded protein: CASSHLTGGATEAFF.

Here the CDR3 reads CSASGRAGSYNEQFF. For the CDR3, the DNA is TGCAGTGCTAGCGGGAGGGCCGGCTCCTACAATGAGCAGTTCTTC. The chain combines TRBV20-1 with TRBJ2-1; 8 bases match TRBD2. The CDR3 spans 15 residues. Trimming removed 3 bases from V and 0 bases from J; junction bases left unmatched: 4. Germline V gene lookup returns CDR1 DFQATT and CDR2 SNEGSKA (reference sequence).

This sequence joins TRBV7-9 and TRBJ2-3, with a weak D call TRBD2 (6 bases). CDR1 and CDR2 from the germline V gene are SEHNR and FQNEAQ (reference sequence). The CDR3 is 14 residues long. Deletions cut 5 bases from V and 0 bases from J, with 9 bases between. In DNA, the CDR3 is TGTGCCAGCAGCCGGGAGAGGAGCACAGATACGCAGTATTTT. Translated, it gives CASSRERSTDTQYF.

CDR3 sequence (DNA): TGCAGCGTTGAAGGGACAGGAACCTACGAGCAGTACTTC. Its protein product is CSVEGTGTYEQYF. This rearrangement joins TRBV29-1 to TRBJ2-7, with 7 bases that match TRBD1. This CDR3 region has 13 residues. Germline assignment: CDR1 SQVTM and CDR2 ANQGSEA. With V trimmed by 1 base and J by 2 bases, 2 bases remained unmatched.

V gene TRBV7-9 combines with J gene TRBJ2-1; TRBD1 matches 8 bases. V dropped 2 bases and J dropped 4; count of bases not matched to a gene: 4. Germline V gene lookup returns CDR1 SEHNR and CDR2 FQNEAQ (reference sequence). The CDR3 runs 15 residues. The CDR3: CASSLQTGDYNEQFF. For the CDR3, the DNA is TGTGCCAGCAGCTTACAGACAGGGGATTACAATGAGCAGTTCTTC.

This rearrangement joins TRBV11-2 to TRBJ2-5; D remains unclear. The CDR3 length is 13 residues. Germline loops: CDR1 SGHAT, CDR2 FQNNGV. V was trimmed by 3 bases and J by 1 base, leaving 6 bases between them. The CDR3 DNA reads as TGTGCCAGCAGCTTTGAGCCCCAAGAGACCCAGTACTTC. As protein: CASSFEPQETQYF. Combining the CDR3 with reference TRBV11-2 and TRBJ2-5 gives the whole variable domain EAGVAQSPRYKIIEKRQSVAFWCNPISGHATLYWYQQILGQGPKLLIQFQNNGVVDDSQLPKDRFSAERLKGVDSTLKIQPAKLEDSAVYLCASSFEPQETQYFGPGTRLLVL.

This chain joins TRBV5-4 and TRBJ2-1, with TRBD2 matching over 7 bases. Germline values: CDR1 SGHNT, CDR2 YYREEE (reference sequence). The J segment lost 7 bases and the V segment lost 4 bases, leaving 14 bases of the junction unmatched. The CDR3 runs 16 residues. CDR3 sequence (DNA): TGTGCCAGCAGCCCCGCAGGGAGGGTGGAGTCAAATGAGCAGTTCTTC. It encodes CASSPAGRVESNEQFF.

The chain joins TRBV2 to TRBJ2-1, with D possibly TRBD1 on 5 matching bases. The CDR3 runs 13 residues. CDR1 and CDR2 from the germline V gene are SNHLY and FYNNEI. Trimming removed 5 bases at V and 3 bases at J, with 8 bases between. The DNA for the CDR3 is TGTGCCAGCAGTCAACAGGTCTACAATGAGCAGTTCTTC. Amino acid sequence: CASSQQVYNEQFF.

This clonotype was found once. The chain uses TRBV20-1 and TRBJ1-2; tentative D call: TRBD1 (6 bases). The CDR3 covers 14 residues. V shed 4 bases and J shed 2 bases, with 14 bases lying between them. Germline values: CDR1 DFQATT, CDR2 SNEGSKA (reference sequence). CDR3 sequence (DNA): TGCAGTGCTATGGGGGACACTATCAACTATGGCTACACCTTC. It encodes CSAMGDTINYGYTF.

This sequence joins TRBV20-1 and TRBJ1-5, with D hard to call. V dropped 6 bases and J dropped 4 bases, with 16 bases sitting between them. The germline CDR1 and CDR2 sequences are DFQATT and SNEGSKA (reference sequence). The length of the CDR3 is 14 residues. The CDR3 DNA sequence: TGCAGTGCCCAAAGCAGTGGAGATAATCAGCCCCAGCATTTT. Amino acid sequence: CSAQSSGDNQPQHF.

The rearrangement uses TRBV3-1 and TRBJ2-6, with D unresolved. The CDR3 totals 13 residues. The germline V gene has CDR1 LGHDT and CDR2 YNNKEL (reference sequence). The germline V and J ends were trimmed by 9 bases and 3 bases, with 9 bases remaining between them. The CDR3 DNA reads TGTGCCAGTGGTGACGGTGGGGCCAACGTCCTGACTTTC. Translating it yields CASGDGGANVLTF.

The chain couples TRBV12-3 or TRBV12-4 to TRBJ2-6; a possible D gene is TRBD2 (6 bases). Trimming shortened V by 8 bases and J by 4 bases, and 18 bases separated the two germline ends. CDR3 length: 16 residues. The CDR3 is CASARPGGLGANVLTF. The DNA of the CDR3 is TGTGCCAGCGCCAGGCCCGGGGGTTTGGGGGCCAACGTCCTGACTTTC.

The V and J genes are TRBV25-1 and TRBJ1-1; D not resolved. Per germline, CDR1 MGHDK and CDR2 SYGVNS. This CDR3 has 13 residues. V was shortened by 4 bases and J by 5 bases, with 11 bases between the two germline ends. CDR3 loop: CASSAHRETEAFF. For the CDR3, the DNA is TGTGCCAGCAGTGCACACCGCGAGACTGAAGCTTTCTTT.

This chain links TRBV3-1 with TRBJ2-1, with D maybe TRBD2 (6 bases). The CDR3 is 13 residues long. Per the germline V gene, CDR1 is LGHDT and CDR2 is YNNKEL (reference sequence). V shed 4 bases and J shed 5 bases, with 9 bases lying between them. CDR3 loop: CASSRDFNNEQFF. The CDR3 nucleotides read TGTGCCAGCAGCCGGGACTTCAACAATGAGCAGTTCTTC.

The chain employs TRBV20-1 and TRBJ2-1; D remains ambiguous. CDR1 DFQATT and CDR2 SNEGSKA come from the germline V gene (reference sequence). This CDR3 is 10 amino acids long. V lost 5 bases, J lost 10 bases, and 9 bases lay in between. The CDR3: CSAEVGEQFF. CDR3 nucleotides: TGCAGTGCTGAGGTCGGGGAGCAGTTCTTC.

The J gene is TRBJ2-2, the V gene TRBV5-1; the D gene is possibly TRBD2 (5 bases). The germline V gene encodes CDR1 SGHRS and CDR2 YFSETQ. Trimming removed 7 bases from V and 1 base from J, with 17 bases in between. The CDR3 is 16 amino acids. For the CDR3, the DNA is TGCGCCAGCCAAAGAACGCCGGGATTGAACACCGGGGAGCTGTTTTTT. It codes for CASQRTPGLNTGELFF.

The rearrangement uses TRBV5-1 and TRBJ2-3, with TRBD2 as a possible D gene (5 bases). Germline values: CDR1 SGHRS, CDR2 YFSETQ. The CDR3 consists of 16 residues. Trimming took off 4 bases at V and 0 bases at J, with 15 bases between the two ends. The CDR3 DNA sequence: TGCGCCAGCAGCCGCCAAACGGGATTGAGCACAGATACGCAGTATTTT. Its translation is CASSRQTGLSTDTQYF.

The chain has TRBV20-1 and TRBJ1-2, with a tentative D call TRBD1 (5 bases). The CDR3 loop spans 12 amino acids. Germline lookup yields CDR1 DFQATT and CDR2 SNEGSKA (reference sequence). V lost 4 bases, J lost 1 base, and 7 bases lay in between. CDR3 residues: CSATRGNYGYTF. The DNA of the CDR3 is TGCAGTGCTACAAGGGGTAACTATGGCTACACCTTC.

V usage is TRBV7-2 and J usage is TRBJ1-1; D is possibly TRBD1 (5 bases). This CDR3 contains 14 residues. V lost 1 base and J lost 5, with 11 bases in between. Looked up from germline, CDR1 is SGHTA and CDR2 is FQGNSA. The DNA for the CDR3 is TGTGCCAGCAGCTTAGACAGGATGGGAACTGAAGCTTTCTTT. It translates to CASSLDRMGTEAFF.

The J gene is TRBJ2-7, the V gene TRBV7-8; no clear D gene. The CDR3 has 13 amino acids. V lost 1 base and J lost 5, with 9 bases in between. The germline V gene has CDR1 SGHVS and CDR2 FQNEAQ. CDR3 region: CASSLGHRDEQYF. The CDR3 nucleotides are TGTGCCAGCAGCTTAGGCCATCGGGACGAGCAGTACTTC.

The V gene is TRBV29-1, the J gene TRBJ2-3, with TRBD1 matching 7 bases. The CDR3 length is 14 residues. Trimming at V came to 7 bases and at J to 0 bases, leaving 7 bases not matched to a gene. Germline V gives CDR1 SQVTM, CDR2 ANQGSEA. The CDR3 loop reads CSGWDRHSTDTQYF. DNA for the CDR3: TGCAGCGGGTGGGACAGACATAGCACAGATACGCAGTATTTT.

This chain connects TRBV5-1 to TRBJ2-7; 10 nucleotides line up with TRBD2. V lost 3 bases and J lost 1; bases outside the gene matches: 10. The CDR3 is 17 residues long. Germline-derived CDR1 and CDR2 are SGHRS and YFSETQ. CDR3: CASSSLPLAGESYEQYF. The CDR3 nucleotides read TGCGCCAGCAGCTCGCTTCCCCTAGCGGGAGAATCCTACGAGCAGTACTTC.

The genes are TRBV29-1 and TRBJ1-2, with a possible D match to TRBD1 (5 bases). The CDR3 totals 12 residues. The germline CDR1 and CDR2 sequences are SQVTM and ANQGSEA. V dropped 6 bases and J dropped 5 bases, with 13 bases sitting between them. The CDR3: CSVATRGYGYTF. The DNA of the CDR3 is TGCAGCGTCGCCACTCGGGGGTATGGCTACACCTTC.

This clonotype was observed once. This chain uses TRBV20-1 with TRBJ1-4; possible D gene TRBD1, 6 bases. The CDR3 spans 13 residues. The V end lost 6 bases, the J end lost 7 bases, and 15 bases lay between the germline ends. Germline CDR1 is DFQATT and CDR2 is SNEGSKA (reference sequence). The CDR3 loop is CSAVGGEGEKLFF. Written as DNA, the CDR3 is TGCAGTGCCGTAGGGGGTGAAGGTGAAAAACTGTTTTTT.